Below, 24 T cell receptor beta chains from the same sample are listed, as sequenced in a study of identical twins. TCRdb fed the 5' RACE reads into MiXCR, producing one record per CDR3 protein. In the table there are 1.5 million or so distinct CDR3 sequences, 32% of which are singletons. The sequenced sample consisted of cord blood. The receptor source for this set is a newborn girl in good health.

In this sample, this clonotype turned up a few times. This chain joins TRBV7-2 and TRBJ2-7, with 11 bases identical to TRBD2. J lost 7 bases, V lost 3 bases, and 8 bases had no gene match. CDR1 and CDR2 from the germline V gene are SGHTA and FQGNSA. The CDR3 runs 15 residues. The CDR3 sequence: CASSFSGGAGNEQYF. In DNA form, the CDR3 reads TGTGCCAGCAGCTTTAGCGGGGGGGCCGGAAATGAGCAGTACTTC. Using reference TRBV7-2 and TRBJ2-7 for the parts outside the CDR3, the full variable domain is GAGVSQSPSNKVTEKGKDVELRCDPISGHTALYWYRQSLGQGLEFLIYFQGNSAPDKSGLPSDRFSAERTGGSVSTLTIQRTQQEDSAVYLCASSFSGGAGNEQYFGPGTRLTVT.

The rearrangement links TRBV6-1 to TRBJ1-3; TRBD1 is a possible D gene (5 bases). This CDR3 has 15 residues. In germline, CDR1 is MNHNS, CDR2 SASEGT. V lost 4 bases and J 4 bases, leaving 14 bases between the germline ends. CDR3 bases: TGTGCCAGCAGTGTATCCAGGGCGCGGGGAAACACCATATATTTT. As protein: CASSVSRARGNTIYF.

This clonotype was counted between two and nine times. The chain employs TRBV20-1 and TRBJ2-3; 11 nucleotides align to TRBD2. V was pared by 6 bases and J by 0 bases, with 14 bases of the junction left unmatched. The CDR3 spans 18 residues. Germline CDR1 reads DFQATT; CDR2 reads SNEGSKA (reference sequence). CDR3 loop: CSAGTSGGGHFSTDTQYF. For the CDR3, the DNA is TGCAGTGCGGGAACTAGCGGGGGAGGGCACTTCAGCACAGATACGCAGTATTTT.

The chain recombines TRBV12-3 or TRBV12-4 with TRBJ1-5; D is perhaps TRBD1 (6 bases). V was cut by 5 bases and J by 3 bases, with 14 bases left in between. The CDR3 is made up of 15 amino acids. CDR3 sequence reads: CASSPSRGNNQPQHF. CDR3 nucleotide sequence: TGTGCCAGCAGTCCCTCAAGGGGGAACAATCAGCCCCAGCATTTT.

This clonotype was seen a handful of times. This sequence joins TRBV6-6 and TRBJ1-5; 8 bases fit TRBD1. The germline V gene encodes CDR1 MNHNY and CDR2 SVGAGI (reference sequence). Trimming at V came to 7 bases and at J to 4 bases, leaving 12 bases not matched to a gene. The CDR3 is made up of 16 amino acids. CDR3 residues: CASILSRDRQNQPQHF. CDR3 DNA sequence: TGTGCCAGCATCCTAAGCCGGGACAGGCAAAATCAGCCCCAGCATTTT.

This clonotype turned up a few times. This chain connects TRBV18 to TRBJ2-3; TRBD1 matches at 7 bases. This CDR3 comprises 20 residues. Germline CDR1 reads KGHSH; CDR2 reads LQKENI. The junction had 24 bases not matched to a gene; V was cut back by 5 bases and J by 4 bases. CDR3 coding DNA: TGTGCCAGCTCAATGCTTCTCGTGGCAGGGGGAGAAAATGACGCAGATACGCAGTATTTT. This encodes CASSMLLVAGGENDADTQYF.

The genes are TRBV4-1 and TRBJ1-1; no clear D. The CDR3 spans 12 residues. Germline lookup yields CDR1 MGHRA and CDR2 YSYEKL. V was pared by 4 bases and J by 3 bases, with 6 bases between. CDR3 DNA sequence: TGCGCCAGCAGCCCCGACCACACTGAAGCTTTCTTT. It specifies CASSPDHTEAFF.

The chain recombines TRBV4-1 with TRBJ1-1; D unclear. The ends were cut back, 7 bases at V and 0 bases at J, with 12 bases in the middle. Germline V gene data show CDR1 as MGHRA and CDR2 as YSYEKL. This CDR3 region has 14 residues. In nucleotides, the CDR3 is TGCGCCAGCAACCATGCCCCGGTGAACACTGAAGCTTTCTTT. Residues: CASNHAPVNTEAFF.

The chain combines TRBV20-1 with TRBJ2-3; D remains ambiguous. Trimming removed 5 bases at V and 5 bases at J, with 11 bases between. This CDR3 has 12 amino acids. Germline V gene sequence: CDR1 DFQATT, CDR2 SNEGSKA (reference sequence). The DNA of the CDR3 is TGCAGTGCTTCCCGGACGAGAGATACGCAGTATTTT. This sequence encodes CSASRTRDTQYF.

This clonotype was counted only a few times. The V and J genes are TRBV4-1 and TRBJ2-7, with unresolved D. V lost 1 base, J lost 2 bases, and 9 bases lay in between. This CDR3 is built from 14 residues. Germline loops: CDR1 MGHRA, CDR2 YSYEKL. CDR3 sequence (DNA): TGCGCCAGCAGCCAAGGCGGTTACACCTACGAGCAGTACTTC. It translates to CASSQGGYTYEQYF.

The rearrangement uses TRBV21-1 and TRBJ2-1; TRBD2 is the table's D call, not checked against the DNA. The last part of the DNA fits TRBJ2-7 better; the J call may be wrong. TRBV21-1 represents a pseudogene. The CDR3 has 19 residues. The CDR3: CASSTRLAASIKTYNEQYF. CDR3 coding DNA: TGTGCCAGCAGCACCCGACTAGCGGCATCAATTAAAACCTACAATGAGCAGTACTTC.

This chain links TRBV5-6 with TRBJ2-7, with 8 nucleotides matching TRBD1. Germline trimming cut 3 bases from V and 1 base from J; bases unmatched to any gene: 12. Germline V gene data show CDR1 as SGHDT and CDR2 as YYEEEE. The CDR3 contains 17 residues. The CDR3 DNA is TGTGCCAGCAGCTCCACCCCCGGACAGGGAATATCCTACGAGCAGTACTTC. Translated, it gives CASSSTPGQGISYEQYF.

With respect to this clonotype: One junction end does not reproduce the germline sequence, and a read error may be involved. The chain couples TRBV14 to TRBJ2-7, with TRBD1 matching over 7 bases. The germline V gene has CDR1 SGHDN and CDR2 FVKESK. The CDR3 sequence is 14 residues long. The CDR3 loop is CASSHRDRGYGQYF. The CDR3 DNA sequence: TGTGCCAGCTCACACAGGGACAGAGGCTACGGGCAGTACTTC.

This clonotype was counted between two and nine times. The CDR3 spells CASSSGTVDEQYF. The CDR3 nucleotides are TGTGCCAGCAGTTCCGGGACAGTCGACGAGCAGTACTTC. This sequence joins TRBV6-5 and TRBJ2-7; 7 bases fit TRBD1. CDR3 length: 13 residues. Germline trimming cut 4 bases from V and 5 bases from J; bases unmatched to any gene: 5. CDR1 is MNHEY, CDR2 SVGAGI, per germline.

The chain has TRBV3-1 and TRBJ1-4; D is ambiguous. This CDR3 region has 17 residues. V was shortened by 3 bases and J by 0 bases, with 14 bases between the two germline ends. Germline values: CDR1 LGHDT, CDR2 YNNKEL (reference sequence). The CDR3 sequence is CASSHPTWGATNEKLFF. CDR3 in DNA: TGTGCCAGCAGCCATCCCACCTGGGGAGCAACTAATGAAAAACTGTTTTTT.

J is TRBJ1-2 and V is TRBV25-1, with TRBD1 as a possible D gene (6 bases). The CDR3 length is 13 residues. Looked up from germline, CDR1 is MGHDK and CDR2 is SYGVNS. Deletions cut 8 bases from V and 1 base from J, with 11 bases between. CDR3 in amino acids: CASGQGINYGYTF. The CDR3 region has the DNA TGTGCCAGCGGGCAGGGGATTAACTATGGCTACACCTTC.

This clonotype was detected only a few times. The gene calls are TRBV29-1 and TRBJ2-1; 8 bases are a match to TRBD2. From germline, CDR1 is SQVTM and CDR2 ANQGSEA. V shed 7 bases, J shed 4 bases, and the junction held 18 bases outside the gene matches. This CDR3 has 17 amino acids. The CDR3 DNA reads TGCAGCGCCCATGCGAGGGGCGGGAGGCCAACTTACAATGAGCAGTTCTTC. Its translation is CSAHARGGRPTYNEQFF.

This clonotype was counted only a few times. The genes are TRBV15 and TRBJ2-3, with D possibly being TRBD2 (5 bases). Germline lookup yields CDR1 LNHNV and CDR2 YYDKDF (reference sequence). Trimming removed 4 bases at V and 4 bases at J, with 12 bases between. CDR3 length: 14 amino acids. The CDR3 sequence: CATSTGTASDTQYF. The CDR3 region has the DNA TGTGCCACCAGCACGGGAACCGCTTCAGATACGCAGTATTTT.

This chain uses TRBV4-2 with TRBJ1-3; possible D gene TRBD1, 6 bases. Trimming took 0 bases from V and 2 from J, leaving 14 bases between them. CDR1 is LGHNA, CDR2 YNFKEQ, per germline. This CDR3 is built from 17 residues. CDR3 nucleotide sequence: TGTGCCAGCAGCCAAGATCGTGCCAGGGGACCTGGAAACACCATATATTTT. Its translation: CASSQDRARGPGNTIYF.

The rearrangement joins TRBV10-3 to TRBJ2-1; TRBD2 matches at 8 bases. The CDR3 totals 16 residues. Germline V CDR1 and CDR2: ENHRY, SYGVKD. J gave up 4 bases and V 2 bases, and 7 bases lay outside the gene matches. The CDR3 protein is CAISERLAQDYNEQFF. CDR3 coding DNA: TGTGCCATCAGTGAGAGACTAGCGCAGGATTACAATGAGCAGTTCTTC.

The chain carries TRBV28 and TRBJ1-5; D might be TRBD1 (6 bases). In germline, CDR1 is MDHEN, CDR2 SYDVKM. V gave up 5 bases and J gave up 0 bases, with 11 bases separating them. The CDR3 length is 15 residues. The CDR3 protein is CASSPGDPSNQPQHF. CDR3 nucleotides: TGTGCCAGCAGTCCAGGGGACCCTAGCAATCAGCCCCAGCATTTT.

This clonotype is a singleton in its sample. V usage is TRBV20-1 and J usage is TRBJ2-5; the D is unclear. The CDR3 runs 15 residues. Trimming took 5 bases from V and 11 from J, leaving 27 bases between them. The V gene's germline CDR1 is DFQATT and CDR2 SNEGSKA (reference sequence). The CDR3 sequence is CSAEDRARLTNEQYF. Here the CDR3 DNA reads TGCAGTGCTGAAGACCGGGCCAGGTTGACCAATGAGCAGTACTTC.

The chain couples TRBV28 to TRBJ1-3; the D gene is possibly TRBD1 (5 bases). This CDR3 contains 16 residues. V shed 5 bases and J shed 4 bases, with 18 bases lying between them. The germline V gene encodes CDR1 MDHEN and CDR2 SYDVKM. The CDR3 region is CASSPGGGVGGNTIYF. CDR3 DNA sequence: TGTGCCAGCAGTCCTGGAGGAGGGGTAGGAGGAAACACCATATATTTT.

This clonotype was picked up one time. The chain links TRBV6-5 to TRBJ2-2; D remains ambiguous. CDR1 is MNHEY, CDR2 SVGAGI, per germline. The length of the CDR3 is 13 residues. V was clipped by 0 bases and J by 7 bases, with 6 bases between them. The CDR3 nucleotides read TGTGCCAGCAGTTACTCGGGGATCGGGGAGCTGTTTTTT. Its protein is CASSYSGIGELFF.